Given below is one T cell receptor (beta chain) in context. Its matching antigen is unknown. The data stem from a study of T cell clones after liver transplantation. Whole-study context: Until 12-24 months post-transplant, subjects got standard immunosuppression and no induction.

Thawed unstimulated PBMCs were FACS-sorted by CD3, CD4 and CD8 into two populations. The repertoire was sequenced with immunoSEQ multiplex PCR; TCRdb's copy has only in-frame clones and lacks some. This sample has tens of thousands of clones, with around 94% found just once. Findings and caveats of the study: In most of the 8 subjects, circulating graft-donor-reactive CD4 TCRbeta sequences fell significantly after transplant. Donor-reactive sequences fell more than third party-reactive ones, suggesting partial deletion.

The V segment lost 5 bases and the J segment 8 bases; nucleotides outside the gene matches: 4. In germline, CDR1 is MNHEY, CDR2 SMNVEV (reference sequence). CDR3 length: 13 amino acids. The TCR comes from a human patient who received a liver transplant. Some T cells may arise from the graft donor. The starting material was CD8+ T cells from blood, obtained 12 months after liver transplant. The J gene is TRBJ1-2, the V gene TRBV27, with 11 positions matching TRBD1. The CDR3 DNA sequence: TGTGCCAGCAGTGGACAGGGGGCGACGGGCTACACCTTC. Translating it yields CASSGQGATGYTF.